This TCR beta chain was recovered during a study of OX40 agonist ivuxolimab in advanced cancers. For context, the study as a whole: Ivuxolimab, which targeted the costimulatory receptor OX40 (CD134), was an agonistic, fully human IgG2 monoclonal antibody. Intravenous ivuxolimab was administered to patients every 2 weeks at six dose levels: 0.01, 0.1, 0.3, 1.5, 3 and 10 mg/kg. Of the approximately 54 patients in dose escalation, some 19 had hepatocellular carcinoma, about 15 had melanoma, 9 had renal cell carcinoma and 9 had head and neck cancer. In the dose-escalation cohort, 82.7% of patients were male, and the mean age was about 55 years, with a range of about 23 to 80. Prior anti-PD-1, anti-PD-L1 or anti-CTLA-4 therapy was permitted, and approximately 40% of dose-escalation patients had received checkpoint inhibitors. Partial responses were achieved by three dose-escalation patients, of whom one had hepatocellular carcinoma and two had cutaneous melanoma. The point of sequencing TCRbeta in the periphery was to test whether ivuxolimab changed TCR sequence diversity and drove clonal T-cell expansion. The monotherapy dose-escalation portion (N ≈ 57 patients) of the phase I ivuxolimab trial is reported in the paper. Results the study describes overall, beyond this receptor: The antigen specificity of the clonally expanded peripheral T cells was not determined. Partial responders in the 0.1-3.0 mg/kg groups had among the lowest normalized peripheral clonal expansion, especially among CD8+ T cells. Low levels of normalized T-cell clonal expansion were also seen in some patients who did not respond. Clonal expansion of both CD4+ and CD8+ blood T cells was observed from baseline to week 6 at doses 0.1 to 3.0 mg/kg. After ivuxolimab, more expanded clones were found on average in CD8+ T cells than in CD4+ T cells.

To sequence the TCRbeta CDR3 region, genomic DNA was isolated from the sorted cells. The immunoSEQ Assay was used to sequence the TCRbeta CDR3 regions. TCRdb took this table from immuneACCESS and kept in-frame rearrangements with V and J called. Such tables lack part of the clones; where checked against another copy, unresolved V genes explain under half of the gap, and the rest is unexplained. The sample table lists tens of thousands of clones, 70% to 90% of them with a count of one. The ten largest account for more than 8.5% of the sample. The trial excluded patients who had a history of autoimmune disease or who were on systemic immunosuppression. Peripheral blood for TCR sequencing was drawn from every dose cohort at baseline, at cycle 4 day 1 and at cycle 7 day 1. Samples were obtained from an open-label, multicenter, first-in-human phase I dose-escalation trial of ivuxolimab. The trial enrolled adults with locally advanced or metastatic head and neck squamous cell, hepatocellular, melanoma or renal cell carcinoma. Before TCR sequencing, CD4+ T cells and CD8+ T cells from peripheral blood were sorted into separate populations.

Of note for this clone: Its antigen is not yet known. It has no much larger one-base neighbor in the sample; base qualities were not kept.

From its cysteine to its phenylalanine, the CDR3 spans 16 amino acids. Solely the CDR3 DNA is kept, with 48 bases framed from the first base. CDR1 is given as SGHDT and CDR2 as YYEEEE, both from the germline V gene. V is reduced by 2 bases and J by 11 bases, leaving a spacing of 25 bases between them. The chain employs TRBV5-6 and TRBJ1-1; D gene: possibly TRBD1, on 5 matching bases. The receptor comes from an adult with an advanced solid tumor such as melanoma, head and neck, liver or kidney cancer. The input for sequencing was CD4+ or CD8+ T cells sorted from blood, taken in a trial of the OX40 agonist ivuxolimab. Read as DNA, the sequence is TGTGCCAGCAGCTTTTTCGATAGAGACAGTCCGGCGAGGGCTTTCTTT. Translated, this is CASSFFDRDSPARAFF.